This TCR beta chain was recovered during a study of tumor-infiltrating lymphocytes in oesophageal squamous cell carcinoma. Trimming took off 5 bases at V and 11 bases at J, with 18 bases between the two ends. Germline-derived CDR1 and CDR2 are MNHEY and SMNVEV (reference sequence). This CDR3 has 13 amino acids. TCRdb reprocessed the PCR reads with MiXCR, giving one entry per CDR3 protein. This sample has 20,000 to 25,000 distinct CDR3 sequences, with around 34% found just once. As to this clonotype: A much larger clonotype is one base distant, so this may be a read error.

The sequenced sample consisted of esophageal tumor tissue. The receptor comes from a female donor with esophageal squamous cell carcinoma. The V gene is TRBV27, the J gene TRBJ2-5; no clear D. CDR3 amino acids: CASSPRTYNEQYF. The DNA of the CDR3 is TGTGCCAGCAGTCCTCGTACCTACAATGAGCAGTACTTC.